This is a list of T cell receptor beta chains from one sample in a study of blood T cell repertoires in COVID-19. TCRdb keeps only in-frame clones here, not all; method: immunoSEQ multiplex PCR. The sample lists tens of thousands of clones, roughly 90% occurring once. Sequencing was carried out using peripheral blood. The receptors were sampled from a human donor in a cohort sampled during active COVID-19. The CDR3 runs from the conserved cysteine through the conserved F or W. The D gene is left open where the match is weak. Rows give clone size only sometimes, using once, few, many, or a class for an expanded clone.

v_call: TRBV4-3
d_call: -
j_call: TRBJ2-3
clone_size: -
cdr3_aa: CASSFRPAESTDTQYF
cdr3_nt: TGCGCCAGCAGCTTTCGCCCAGCGGAGAGCACAGATACGCAGTATTTT

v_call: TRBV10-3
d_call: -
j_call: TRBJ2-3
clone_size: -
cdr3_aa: CAISESTAADTQYF
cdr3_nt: TGTGCCATCAGTGAGTCGACTGCCGCAGATACGCAGTATTTT

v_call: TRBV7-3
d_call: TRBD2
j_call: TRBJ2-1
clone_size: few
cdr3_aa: CASSVAGAPNEQFF
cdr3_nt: TGTGCCAGCAGCGTAGCGGGGGCCCCTAATGAGCAGTTCTTC

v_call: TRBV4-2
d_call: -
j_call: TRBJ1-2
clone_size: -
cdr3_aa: CASSQETWDMSSHGYTF
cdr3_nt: TGTGCCAGCAGCCAAGAAACTTGGGACATGAGTAGCCATGGCTACACCTTC

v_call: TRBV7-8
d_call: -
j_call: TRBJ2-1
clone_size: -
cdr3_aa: CASSLSGEQFF
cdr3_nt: TGTGCCAGCAGCTTATCGGGGGAGCAGTTCTTC

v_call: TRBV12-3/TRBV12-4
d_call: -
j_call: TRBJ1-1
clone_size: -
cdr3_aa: CASSRDYKTEAFF
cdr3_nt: TGTGCCAGCAGCCGGGATTATAAAACTGAAGCTTTCTTT

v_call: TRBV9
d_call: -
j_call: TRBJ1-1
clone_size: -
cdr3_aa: CASSGGVDYTEAFF
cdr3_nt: TGTGCCAGCAGCGGAGGAGTGGACTACACTGAAGCTTTCTTT

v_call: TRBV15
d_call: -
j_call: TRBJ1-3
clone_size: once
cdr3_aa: CATSREGAAGNTIYF
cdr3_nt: TGTGCCACCAGCAGAGAGGGGGCGGCTGGAAACACCATATATTTT

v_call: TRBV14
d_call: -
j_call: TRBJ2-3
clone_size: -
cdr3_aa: CASSRTGYSTDTQYF
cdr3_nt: TGTGCCAGCAGCCGCACAGGGTATAGCACAGATACGCAGTATTTT

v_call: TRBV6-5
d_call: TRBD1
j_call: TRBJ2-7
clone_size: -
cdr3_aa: CASREGAWSYEQYF
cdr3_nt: TGTGCCAGCAGAGAGGGGGCTTGGTCCTACGAGCAGTACTTC

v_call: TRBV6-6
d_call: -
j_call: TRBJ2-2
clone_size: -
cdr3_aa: CASSRNRASGTGELFF
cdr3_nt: TGTGCCAGCAGTCGAAACAGGGCCTCGGGCACCGGGGAGCTGTTTTTT

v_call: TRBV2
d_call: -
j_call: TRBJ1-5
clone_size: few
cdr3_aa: CASTSQGLRNQPQHF
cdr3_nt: TGTGCCAGCACTTCCCAGGGGTTGAGGAATCAGCCCCAGCATTTT

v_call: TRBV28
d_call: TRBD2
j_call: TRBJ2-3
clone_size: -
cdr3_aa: CASSESTSGSMNTQYF
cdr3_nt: TGTGCCAGCAGTGAAAGTACTAGCGGGAGTATGAATACGCAGTATTTT

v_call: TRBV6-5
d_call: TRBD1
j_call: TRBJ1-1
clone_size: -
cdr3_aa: CASTIPGGTEAFF
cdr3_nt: TGTGCCAGCACCATACCAGGGGGCACTGAAGCTTTCTTT

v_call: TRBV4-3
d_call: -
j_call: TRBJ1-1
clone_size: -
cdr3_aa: CASSQRYWAEAFF
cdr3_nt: TGCGCCAGCAGCCAGCGGTACTGGGCTGAAGCTTTCTTT

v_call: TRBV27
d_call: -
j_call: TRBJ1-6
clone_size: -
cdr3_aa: CASSERTANSPLHF
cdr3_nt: TGTGCCAGCAGTGAACGGACAGCCAATTCACCCCTCCACTTT

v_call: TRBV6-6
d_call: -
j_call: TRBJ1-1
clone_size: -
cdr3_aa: CASSYVLGTDEAFF
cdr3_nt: TGTGCCAGCAGTTATGTCTTAGGGACTGATGAAGCTTTCTTT

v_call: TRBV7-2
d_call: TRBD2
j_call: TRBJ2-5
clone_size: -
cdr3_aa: CASSLAVAGGQETQYF
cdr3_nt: TGTGCCAGCAGCTTAGCGGTTGCGGGGGGTCAAGAGACCCAGTACTTC

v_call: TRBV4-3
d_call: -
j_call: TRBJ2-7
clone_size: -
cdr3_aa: CASSPGRGSYEQYF
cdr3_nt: TGCGCCAGCAGCCCAGGGCGCGGTTCCTACGAGCAGTACTTC

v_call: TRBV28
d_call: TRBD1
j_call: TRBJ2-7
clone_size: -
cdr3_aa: CASSLARTGGEQYF
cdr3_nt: TGTGCCAGCAGTTTAGCACGGACAGGCGGTGAGCAGTACTTC

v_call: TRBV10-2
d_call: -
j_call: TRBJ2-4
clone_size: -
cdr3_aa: CASSATSNIQYF
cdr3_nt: TGCGCCAGCAGTGCTACCTCGAACATTCAGTACTTC

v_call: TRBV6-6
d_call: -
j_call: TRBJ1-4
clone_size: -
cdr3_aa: CASSPPGRQQKLFF
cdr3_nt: TGTGCCAGCAGCCCCCCTGGTCGACAGCAAAAACTGTTTTTT

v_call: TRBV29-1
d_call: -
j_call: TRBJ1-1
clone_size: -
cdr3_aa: CSLGGNTEAFF
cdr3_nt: TGCAGCCTGGGGGGGAACACTGAAGCTTTCTTT

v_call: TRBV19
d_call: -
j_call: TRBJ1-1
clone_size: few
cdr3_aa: CASFVLRGRTSEAFF
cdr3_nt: TGTGCCAGTTTCGTTCTGCGGGGAAGGACTTCTGAAGCTTTCTTT

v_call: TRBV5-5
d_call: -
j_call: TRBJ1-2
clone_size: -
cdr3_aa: CASSLGGQGGYTF
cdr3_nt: TGTGCCAGCAGCTTGGGGGGCCAGGGAGGCTACACCTTC

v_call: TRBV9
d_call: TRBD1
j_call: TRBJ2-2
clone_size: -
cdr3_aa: CASSEGTGLNTGELFF
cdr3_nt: TGTGCCAGCAGCGAGGGGACAGGGCTAAACACCGGGGAGCTGTTTTTT

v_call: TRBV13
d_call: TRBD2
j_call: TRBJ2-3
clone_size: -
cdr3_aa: CASSPRTSGNTDTQYF
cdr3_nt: TGTGCCAGCAGCCCGAGGACTAGCGGGAACACAGATACGCAGTATTTT

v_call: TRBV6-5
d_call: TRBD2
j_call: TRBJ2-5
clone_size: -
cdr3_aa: CATGASGRGRETQYF
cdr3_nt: TGTGCCACCGGGGCTAGCGGGAGAGGAAGAGAGACCCAGTACTTC

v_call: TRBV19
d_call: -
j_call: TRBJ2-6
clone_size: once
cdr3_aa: CASSIPGIGANVLTF
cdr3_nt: TGTGCCAGTAGTATCCCGGGGATCGGGGCCAACGTCCTGACTTTC

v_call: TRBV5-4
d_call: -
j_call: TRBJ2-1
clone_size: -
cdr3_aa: CASRVHGGNEQFF
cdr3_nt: TGTGCCAGCAGGGTCCACGGGGGTAATGAGCAGTTCTTC

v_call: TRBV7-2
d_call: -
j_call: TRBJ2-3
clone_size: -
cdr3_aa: CASSLVQAGFADTQYF
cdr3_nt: TGTGCCAGCAGCTTAGTTCAGGCAGGGTTTGCAGATACGCAGTATTTT

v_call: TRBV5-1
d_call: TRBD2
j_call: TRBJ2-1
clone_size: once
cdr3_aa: CASSFREGNEQFF
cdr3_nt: TGCGCCAGCAGCTTTCGGGAGGGCAATGAGCAGTTCTTC

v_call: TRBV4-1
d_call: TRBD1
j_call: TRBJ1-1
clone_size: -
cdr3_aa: CASSQVGQGRDTEAFF
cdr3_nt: TGCGCCAGCAGCCAGGTGGGACAGGGGCGGGACACTGAAGCTTTCTTT

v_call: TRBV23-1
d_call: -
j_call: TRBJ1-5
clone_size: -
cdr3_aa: CASSHCGGSRFRSNQPQHF
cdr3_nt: TGCGCCAGCAGTCATTGTGGTGGAAGCCGGTTCAGGAGCAATCAGCCCCAGCATTTT

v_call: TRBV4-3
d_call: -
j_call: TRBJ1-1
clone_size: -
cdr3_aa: CASSQELHTEAFF
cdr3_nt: TGCGCCAGCAGCCAAGAACTTCACACTGAAGCTTTCTTT

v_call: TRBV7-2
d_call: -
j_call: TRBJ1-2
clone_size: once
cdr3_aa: CASSLSRGTTGNTF
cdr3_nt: TGTGCCAGCAGCTTATCCCGGGGAACCACAGGGAACACCTTC

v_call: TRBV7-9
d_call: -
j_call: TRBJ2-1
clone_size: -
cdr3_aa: CASSLVANEQFF
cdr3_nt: TGTGCCAGCAGCTTAGTGGCCAATGAGCAGTTCTTC

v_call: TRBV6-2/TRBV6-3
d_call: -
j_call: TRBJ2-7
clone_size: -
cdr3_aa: CASSPRGTTYEQYF
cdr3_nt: TGTGCCAGCAGCCCACGGGGTACTACCTACGAGCAGTACTTC

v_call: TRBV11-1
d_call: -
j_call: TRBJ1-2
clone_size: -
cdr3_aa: CASSPMAGDLGYTF
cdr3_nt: TGTGCCAGCAGTCCCATGGCAGGGGACCTTGGCTACACCTTC

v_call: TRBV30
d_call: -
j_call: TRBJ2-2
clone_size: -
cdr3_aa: CAWNQATNTGELFF
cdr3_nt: TGTGCCTGGAATCAGGCGACAAACACCGGGGAGCTGTTTTTT

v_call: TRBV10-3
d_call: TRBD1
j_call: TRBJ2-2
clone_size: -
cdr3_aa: CAISTGANTGELFF
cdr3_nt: TGTGCCATCAGTACAGGGGCGAACACCGGGGAGCTGTTTTTT

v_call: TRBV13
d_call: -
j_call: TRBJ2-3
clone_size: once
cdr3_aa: CASSLGLGAEDTQYF
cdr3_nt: TGTGCCAGCAGCTTAGGTTTAGGGGCTGAGGATACGCAGTATTTT

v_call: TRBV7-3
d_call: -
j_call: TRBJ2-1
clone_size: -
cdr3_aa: CASSSPETRLGVAEQFF
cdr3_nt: TGTGCCAGCAGCTCTCCGGAGACTAGACTCGGAGTGGCCGAGCAGTTCTTC

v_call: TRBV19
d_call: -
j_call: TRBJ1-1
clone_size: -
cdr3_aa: CASSRASRAVTEAFF
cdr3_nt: TGTGCCAGTTCCAGGGCGTCTCGGGCGGTGACTGAAGCTTTCTTT

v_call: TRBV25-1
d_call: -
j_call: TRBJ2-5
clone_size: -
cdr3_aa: CASSDGGSGETQYF
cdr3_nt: TGTGCCAGCAGTGACGGGGGTTCAGGAGAGACCCAGTACTTC

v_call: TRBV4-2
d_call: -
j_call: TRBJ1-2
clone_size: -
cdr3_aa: CASSLSSDNYGYTF
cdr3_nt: TGTGCCAGCAGCCTATCTAGCGATAACTATGGCTACACCTTC

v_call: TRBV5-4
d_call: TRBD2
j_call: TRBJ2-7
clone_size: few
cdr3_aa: CASSSGLGEQYF
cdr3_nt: TGTGCCAGCAGCTCGGGACTAGGCGAGCAGTACTTC

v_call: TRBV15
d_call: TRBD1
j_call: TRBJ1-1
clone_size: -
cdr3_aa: CATSRDRGRNTEAFF
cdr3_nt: TGTGCCACCAGCAGAGACAGGGGGCGGAACACTGAAGCTTTCTTT

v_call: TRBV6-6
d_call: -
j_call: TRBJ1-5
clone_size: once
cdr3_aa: CASRPARDLMQPQHF
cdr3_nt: TGTGCCAGCAGACCCGCCAGGGATTTAATGCAGCCCCAGCATTTT

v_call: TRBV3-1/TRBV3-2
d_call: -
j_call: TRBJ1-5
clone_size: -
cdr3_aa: CASSQKGRRAPGQPQHF
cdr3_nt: TGTGCCAGCAGCCAAAAGGGGCGGAGGGCTCCGGGGCAGCCCCAGCATTTT

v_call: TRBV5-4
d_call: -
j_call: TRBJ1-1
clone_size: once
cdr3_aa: CASSPARVGTEAFF
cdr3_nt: TGTGCCAGCAGCCCTGCAAGAGTTGGCACTGAAGCTTTCTTT

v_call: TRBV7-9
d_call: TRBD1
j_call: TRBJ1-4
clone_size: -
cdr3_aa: CASSKPGQGTPNEKLFF
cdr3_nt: TGTGCCAGCAGCAAACCGGGACAGGGAACCCCGAATGAAAAACTGTTTTTT

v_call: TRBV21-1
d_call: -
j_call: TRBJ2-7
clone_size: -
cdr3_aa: CASSTPGQAFFATYEQYF
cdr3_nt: TGTGCCAGCAGCACTCCGGGACAGGCCTTCTTTGCAACCTACGAGCAGTACTTC